This T cell receptor beta chain was recorded in a study of CD4+ T cells in melanoma. Whole-study results and caveats: Reportedly, melanoma neoantigen-specific CD4+ T cells showed varied differentiation states. A reported correlation linked neoantigen-specific CD4+ T cells to CD8+, macrophage and B cell function.

Germline V gene lookup returns CDR1 MNHNY and CDR2 SVGAGI (reference sequence). The trim removed 5 bases at V and 6 bases at J, leaving 6 bases unmatched. This CDR3 spans 14 amino acids. A word on this clone: Its specificity is not known.

Sequenced by immunoSEQ multiplex PCR; TCRdb stores in-frame clones only, minus some. The repertoire includes about 14,000 clones, about 83% of them detected once, and roughly 15% sits in the top ten. The receptor's source is a human donor with melanoma. The chain recombines TRBV6-6 with TRBJ2-1; TRBD1 matches at 8 bases. The specimen sequenced was cells from a culture (not recorded whether cultured in vitro). The CDR3 protein is CASSPRTGGNEQFF. As DNA, the CDR3 is TGTGCCAGCAGTCCCCGAACAGGGGGCAATGAGCAGTTCTTC.